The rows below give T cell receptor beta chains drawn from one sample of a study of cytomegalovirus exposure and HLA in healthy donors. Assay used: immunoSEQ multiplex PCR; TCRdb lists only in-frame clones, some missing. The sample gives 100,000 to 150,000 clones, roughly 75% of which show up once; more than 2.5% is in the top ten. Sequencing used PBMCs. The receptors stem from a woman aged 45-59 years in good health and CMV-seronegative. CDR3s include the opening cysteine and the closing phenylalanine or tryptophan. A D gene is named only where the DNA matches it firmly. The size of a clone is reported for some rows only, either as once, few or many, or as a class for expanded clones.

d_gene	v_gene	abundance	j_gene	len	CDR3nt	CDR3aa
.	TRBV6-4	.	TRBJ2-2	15	TGTGCCAGCAGTCCCACAGGGCGGGACACCGGGGAGCTGTTTTTT	CASSPTGRDTGELFF
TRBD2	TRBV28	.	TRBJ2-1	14	TGTGCCAGCAGTAGCGGGACGTTGGACAATGAGCAGTTCTTC	CASSSGTLDNEQFF
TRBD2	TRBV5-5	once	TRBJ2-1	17	TGTGCCAGCAGCTTCGCGGGAGTGGCGACATCCTACAATGAGCAGTTCTTC	CASSFAGVATSYNEQFF
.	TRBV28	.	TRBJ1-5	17	TGTGCCAGCAGTCGTAGGGGGGGGTCAGGAGACAATCAGCCCCAGCATTTT	CASSRRGGSGDNQPQHF
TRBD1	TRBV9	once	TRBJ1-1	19	TGTGCCAGCAGCGTAGAGGGGACAGGTCGTGTGATAGGGAACACTGAAGCTTTCTTT	CASSVEGTGRVIGNTEAFF
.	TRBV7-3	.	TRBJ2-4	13	TGTGCCAGCAGTCAATCCTATGAAAGCATTCAGTACTTC	CASSQSYESIQYF
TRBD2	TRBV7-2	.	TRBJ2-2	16	TGTGCCAGCAGCTTAGATCTAGCGGGAGACACCGGGGAGCTGTTTTTT	CASSLDLAGDTGELFF
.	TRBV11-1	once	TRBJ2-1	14	TGTGCCAGCAGCTTATTCGGGGTATCGGGTGAGCAGTTCTTC	CASSLFGVSGEQFF
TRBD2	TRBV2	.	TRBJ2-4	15	TGTGCCAGCAGTGTATCGGGAGGGGCGGGAAACATTCAGTACTTC	CASSVSGGAGNIQYF
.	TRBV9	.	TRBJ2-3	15	TGTGCCAGCAGCGTAGTTCAGGGTCAGACAGATACGCAGTATTTT	CASSVVQGQTDTQYF
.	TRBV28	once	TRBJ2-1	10	TGTGCCAGCTACTACAATGAGCAGTTCTTC	CASYYNEQFF
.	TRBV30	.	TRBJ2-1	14	TGTGCCTGGAGCCTGACTAGTTCAGTCAGTGAGCAGTTCTTC	CAWSLTSSVSEQFF
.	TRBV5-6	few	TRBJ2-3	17	TGTGCCAGCAGCTCGGTAACTCTCGGGGGAGACACAGATACGCAGTATTTT	CASSSVTLGGDTDTQYF
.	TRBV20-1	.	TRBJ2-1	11	TGCAGTGCCCCCGGAGTCCGGGAGCAGTTCTTC	CSAPGVREQFF
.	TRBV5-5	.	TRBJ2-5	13	TGTGCCAGCAGCTTGCCGGGGAAAGAGACCCAGTACTTC	CASSLPGKETQYF
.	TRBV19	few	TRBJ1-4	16	TGTGCCAGTACCACCCAGAGACCTCCCGGGGATGAAAAACTGTTTTTT	CASTTQRPPGDEKLFF
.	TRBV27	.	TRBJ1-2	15	TGTGCCAGCAGTTTGACCCAGGGGTTAAGTGGTGGCTACACCTTC	CASSLTQGLSGGYTF
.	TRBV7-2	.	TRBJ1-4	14	TGTGCCAGCAGCTTAGATATCGCTAATGAAAAACTGTTTTTT	CASSLDIANEKLFF
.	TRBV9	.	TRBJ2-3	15	TGTGCCAGCGCGGAGGAGGAGGGCGGCACAGATACGCAGTATTTT	CASAEEEGGTDTQYF
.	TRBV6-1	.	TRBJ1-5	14	TGTGCCACCTGGGACAAACATAGCAATCAGCCCCAGCATTTT	CATWDKHSNQPQHF
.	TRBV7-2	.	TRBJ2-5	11	TGTACCAGCAGCTCCGGAGAGACCCAGTACTTC	CTSSSGETQYF
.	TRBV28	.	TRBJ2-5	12	TGTGCCAGCAGGCACAGGATAGAGACCCAGTACTTC	CASRHRIETQYF
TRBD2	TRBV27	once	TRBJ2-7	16	TGTGCCAGCAGTGGTAACAGACTAGCGGGAGACTACGAGCAGTACTTC	CASSGNRLAGDYEQYF
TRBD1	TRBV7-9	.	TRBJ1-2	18	TGTGCCAGCAGCTTCCGAAAAACCGGGACAGGGGCAATCTCTGGCTACACCTTC	CASSFRKTGTGAISGYTF
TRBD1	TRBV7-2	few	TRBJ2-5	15	TGTGCCAGCAGCTTACGGACAGGGGTTCCGGAGACCCAGTACTTC	CASSLRTGVPETQYF
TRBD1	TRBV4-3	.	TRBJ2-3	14	TGCGCCAGCAGCCAGACAGGGGGCCCAGATACGCAGTATTTT	CASSQTGGPDTQYF
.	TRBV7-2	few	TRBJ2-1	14	TGTGCCAGCAGCTCCCACTGGGGAGACAATGAGCAGTTCTTC	CASSSHWGDNEQFF
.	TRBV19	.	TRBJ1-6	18	TGTGCCAGTAGTATATCCAAGACGGGGATCTCCTATAATTCACCCCTCCACTTT	CASSISKTGISYNSPLHF
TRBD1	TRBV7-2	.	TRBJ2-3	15	TGTGCCAGCAGCCCGGGGACAGGGCGCACAGATACGCAGTATTTT	CASSPGTGRTDTQYF
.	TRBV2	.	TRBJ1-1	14	TGTGCCAGCAGTGAAGCGCTTCGGGGGGTCGGAGCTTTCTTT	CASSEALRGVGAFF
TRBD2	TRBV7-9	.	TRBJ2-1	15	TGTGCCAGCAGCCCGCCGGGGACTAGCGTCGGTGAGCAGCTCTTC	CASSPPGTSVGEQLF
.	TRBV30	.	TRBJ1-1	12	TGTGCCTGGAGTTTGAGGGCGGCTGAAGCTTTCTTT	CAWSLRAAEAFF
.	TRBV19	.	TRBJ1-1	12	TGTGCCAGTAGTTTCCGGGGAATTGAAGCTTTCTTT	CASSFRGIEAFF
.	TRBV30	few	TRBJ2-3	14	TGTGCCTGGAAGTACGGGGGGCCCACAGATACGCAGTATTTT	CAWKYGGPTDTQYF
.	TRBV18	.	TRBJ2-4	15	TGTGCCAGCTCACCAGGCCCCGGGAACAAAAACATTCAGTACTTC	CASSPGPGNKNIQYF
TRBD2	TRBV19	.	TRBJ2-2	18	TGTGCCAGTAGCGATTGGGCTAGCGGGAGGTTTGGTGCCGGGGAGCTGTTTTTT	CASSDWASGRFGAGELFF
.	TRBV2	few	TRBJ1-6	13	TGTGCCAGCAGTGAAGTCTACAATTCACCCCTCCACTTT	CASSEVYNSPLHF
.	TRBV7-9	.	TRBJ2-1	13	TGTGCCAGCAGCTTAGCCCCCGGGAGTGAGCAGTTCTTC	CASSLAPGSEQFF
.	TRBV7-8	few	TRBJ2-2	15	TGTGCCAGCAGCCTAAGTTGGCTAGAACACGGGGAGCTGTTTTTT	CASSLSWLEHGELFF
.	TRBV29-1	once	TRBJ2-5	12	TGCAGCGTCCGGACTCCAGAAGAGACCCAGTACTTC	CSVRTPEETQYF
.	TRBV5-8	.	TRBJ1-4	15	TGTGCCAGCAGCTTGCGGCAGGGTGGAAATGAAAAACTGTTTTTT	CASSLRQGGNEKLFF
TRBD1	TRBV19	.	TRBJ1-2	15	TGTGCCAGTAGTCACCTTACAGGGGGCAACTATGGCTACACCTTC	CASSHLTGGNYGYTF
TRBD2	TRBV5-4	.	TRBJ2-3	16	TGTGCCAGCAGCTTGAGTCCTAGCGGGGCCACAGATACGCAGTATTTT	CASSLSPSGATDTQYF
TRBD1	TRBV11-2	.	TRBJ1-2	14	TGTGCCAGCAGCGTCCCCGGGACAGGCTATGGCTACACCTTC	CASSVPGTGYGYTF
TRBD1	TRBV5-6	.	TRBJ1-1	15	TGTGCCAGCAGCTTTATGGACAGGCGAGGTACTGAAGCTTTCTTT	CASSFMDRRGTEAFF
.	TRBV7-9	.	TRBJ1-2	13	TGTTCCAGCAGCTCTACCGCCTCGGGTAGTCACACCTTC	CSSSSTASGSHTF
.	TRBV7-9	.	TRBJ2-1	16	TGTGCCAGCAGCGTAACAGCGGGCGGCAGCTACAATGAGCAGTTCTTC	CASSVTAGGSYNEQFF
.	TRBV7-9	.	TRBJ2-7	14	TGTGCCAGCAGCTTAGATGCGGGGAAGGACGAGCAGTACTTC	CASSLDAGKDEQYF
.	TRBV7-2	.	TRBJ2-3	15	TGTGCCAGCAGCCCCGATGGGTCAGGGGCAGATACGCAGTATTTT	CASSPDGSGADTQYF
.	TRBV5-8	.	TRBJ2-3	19	TGTGCCAGCAGCTCAGGACTAGGGGGTCACTTCGCGAACACAGATACGCAGTATTTT	CASSSGLGGHFANTDTQYF
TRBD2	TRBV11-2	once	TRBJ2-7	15	TGTGCCAGCAGCACCACTAGCGGACCGACCTACGAGCAGTACTTC	CASSTTSGPTYEQYF
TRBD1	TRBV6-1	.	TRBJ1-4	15	TGTGCCAGCAGAAAAACCGGGACAGGGTCTGAAAAACTGTTTTTT	CASRKTGTGSEKLFF